This is a list of T cell receptor beta chains from one sample in a study of shared clonotypes between healthy human individuals. The method was immunoSEQ multiplex PCR; TCRdb's version includes in-frame clones alone and lacks a portion of them. This sample has roughly 2.1 million clones, with about 93% found just once. The sequenced sample consisted of naive CD8+ T cells from PBMCs. The receptors were gathered from a man aged 18 to 35 in good health. Some clones in this sample may be carry-over from other donors' samples. Both conserved end residues are part of each CDR3. A D gene is named only where the DNA matches it firmly. Only some rows state a clone size, as once, few, many or a class for expanded clones.

size	D	V	J	DNA	CDR3
.	TRBD1	TRBV6-5	TRBJ2-5	TGTGCCAGCAGTTACTCCGGACAGGGGGAGACCCAGTACTTC	CASSYSGQGETQYF
.	.	TRBV7-2	TRBJ2-2	TGTGCCAGCAGCCCCTTGTTGACCGGGGAGCTGTTTTTT	CASSPLLTGELFF
.	.	TRBV28	TRBJ2-4	TGTGCCAGCAGTTTATGGTCGGGGGGCGCTAAGGAAAACATTCAGTACTTC	CASSLWSGGAKENIQYF
.	.	TRBV27	TRBJ2-7	TGTGCCAGCTCAGACCGAGCGGCCGTCTCCTACGAGCAGTACTTC	CASSDRAAVSYEQYF
.	.	TRBV4-1	TRBJ1-6	TGCGCCAGCAGCCAGGCCACTAATTCACCCCTCCACTTT	CASSQATNSPLHF
.	TRBD2	TRBV19	TRBJ2-7	TGTGCCAGCTCAATCGGTTATGGGCTAGCGGGCTACGAGCAGTACTTC	CASSIGYGLAGYEQYF
.	TRBD2	TRBV29-1	TRBJ2-1	TGCAGCGTCCCTCCAGGACTAGCGGGAGGTGAGGGCAATGAGCAGTTCTTC	CSVPPGLAGGEGNEQFF
.	.	TRBV27	TRBJ2-2	TGTGCCAGCAGTCCAACCCCGCTAGCTGAGCCAGGGGGGAAGACCGGGGAGCTGTTTTTT	CASSPTPLAEPGGKTGELFF
.	TRBD2	TRBV7-3	TRBJ2-1	TGTGCCAGCAGTCGGACTAGCGGGAGTCCTGAGCAGTTCTTC	CASSRTSGSPEQFF
.	TRBD1	TRBV10-3	TRBJ2-7	TGTGCCATCAGTCGCTGGGACAGCCGGGTGCAGTACTTC	CAISRWDSRVQYF
.	.	TRBV2	TRBJ2-3	TGTGCCAGTTGGGCTAGCCGGGACACAACACCCGGATCAGATACGCAGTATTTT	CASWASRDTTPGSDTQYF
.	TRBD2	TRBV9	TRBJ2-7	TGTGCCAGCAGCGTTGCGGGGGGCCAAGGGCTCTACGAGCAGTACTTC	CASSVAGGQGLYEQYF
once	.	TRBV7-9	TRBJ1-5	TGTGCCAGCAGCCAGATCAATCAGCCCCAGCATTTT	CASSQINQPQHF
once	TRBD1	TRBV9	TRBJ2-1	TGTGCCAGCAGCTACAATACAGGGGGATCGTACGATGAGCAGTTCTTC	CASSYNTGGSYDEQFF
.	.	TRBV29-1	TRBJ1-2	TGCAGCGTCGGAACCGGACAGCCTATTTATGGCTACACCTTC	CSVGTGQPIYGYTF
.	.	TRBV5-6	TRBJ2-1	TGTGCCAGCAGCCCAGGGGGGGGGCCGGGACTTTACTACAATGAGCAGTTCTTC	CASSPGGGPGLYYNEQFF
.	TRBD2	TRBV28	TRBJ2-7	TGTGCCAGCAGTTTCACTGGGACGGGGGGTATCTACGAGCAGTACTTC	CASSFTGTGGIYEQYF
.	TRBD2	TRBV5-1	TRBJ2-3	TGCGCCAGCAGCTTGGGGGGAGAGCGGGAAAACACAGATACGCAGTATTTT	CASSLGGERENTDTQYF
.	TRBD2	TRBV19	TRBJ2-7	TGTGCCAGTAGTATTAGCGGGAGCTACGAGCAGTACTTC	CASSISGSYEQYF
.	.	TRBV6-6	TRBJ2-7	TGTGCCAGCAGTTACTCCAGTTTCTCCTCCTACGAGCAGTACTTC	CASSYSSFSSYEQYF
.	.	TRBV9	TRBJ2-3	TGTGCCAGCAGCGTAGAACCAGGGTGGGGTGATACGCAGTATTTT	CASSVEPGWGDTQYF
.	.	TRBV7-3	TRBJ2-7	TGTGCCAGCAGCCCTGTCGGGGGGCAGATCTACGAGCAGTACTTC	CASSPVGGQIYEQYF
.	TRBD1	TRBV7-9	TRBJ2-3	TGTGCCAGCAGCTCGACAGGGGGGAGGCCTGGGAGCACAGATACGCAGTATTTT	CASSSTGGRPGSTDTQYF
.	TRBD2	TRBV27	TRBJ2-3	TGTGCCAGCAGTGGGACTAGCGGCACAGATACGCAGTATTTT	CASSGTSGTDTQYF
.	.	TRBV6-1	TRBJ1-2	TGTGCCAGCAGTGAACCTGGGACGTACTATGGCTACACCTTC	CASSEPGTYYGYTF
once	.	TRBV12-2	TRBJ1-3	TGTGCAAGTCGCTTATACGGAGAGCTCCCCGGAAACACCATATATTTT	CASRLYGELPGNTIYF
.	.	TRBV6-5	TRBJ1-1	TGTGCCAGCAGTTATGCCCGCCGCAGTTCCGGGGTAGCTTTCTTT	CASSYARRSSGVAFF
.	.	TRBV6-4	TRBJ2-1	TGTGCCAGCAGCGAACAGGGGGACTATTACAATGAGCAGTTCTTC	CASSEQGDYYNEQFF